These 3 T cell receptor beta chains came from one sample sequenced in a study of blood T cell repertoires in COVID-19. TCRdb's copy holds only in-frame clones and misses some; the assay was immunoSEQ multiplex PCR. The sample yields some 320,000 clones, roughly 86% seen once. The sequencing input was PBMCs or T cells enriched from blood (not recorded which). These receptors all come from a woman in her forties or fifties who had been exposed to COVID-19.

J is TRBJ2-7 and V is TRBV19; D is ambiguous. Germline V gene sequence: CDR1 LNHDA, CDR2 SQIVND (reference sequence). The CDR3 is 12 amino acids. Trimming took off 3 bases at V and 3 bases at J, with 6 bases between the two ends. The CDR3 DNA reads as TGTGCCAGTAGTATTTCGAGCTACGAGCAGTACTTC. This translates into CASSISSYEQYF.

The chain combines TRBV19 with TRBJ1-5; D might be TRBD1 (5 bases). CDR3 length: 14 residues. The germline V gene encodes CDR1 LNHDA and CDR2 SQIVND (reference sequence). The V end lost 3 bases, the J end lost 4 bases, and 10 bases lay between the germline ends. In DNA form, the CDR3 reads TGTGCCAGTAGTATGGTCGGGGGGAATCAGCCCCAGCATTTT. Residues: CASSMVGGNQPQHF. Filled out from reference TRBV19 and TRBJ1-5, the complete variable domain reads DGGITQSPKYLFRKEGQNVTLSCEQNLNHDAMYWYRQDPGQGLRLIYYSQIVNDFQKGDIAEGYSVSREKKESFPLTVTSAQKNPTAFYLCASSMVGGNQPQHFGDGTRLSIL.

The chain is built from TRBV5-4 and TRBJ2-5, with 15 bases identical to TRBD2. CDR1 is SGHNT and CDR2 is YYREEE in the germline V gene (reference sequence). Germline trimming cut 4 bases from V and 3 bases from J; bases unmatched to any gene: 7. CDR3 length: 17 amino acids. CDR3 DNA: TGTGCCAGCAGCCCAGGACTAGCGGGGGGGCCGGAAGAGACCCAGTACTTC. Protein product: CASSPGLAGGPEETQYF. The full variable domain, completed using reference TRBV5-4 and TRBJ2-5, is ETGVTQSPTHLIKTRGQQVTLRCSSQSGHNTVSWYQQALGQGPQFIFQYYREEENGRGNFPPRFSGLQFPNYSSELNVNALELDDSALYLCASSPGLAGGPEETQYFGPGTRLLVL.